The 13 T cell receptor beta chains listed next were all sequenced from one sample in a study of control samples from healthy donors and cancer patients. The assay was immunoSEQ multiplex PCR, and TCRdb's table has in-frame clones only and misses some. The data contain approximately 100,000 clones, almost 90% of them seen just once; the ten biggest clones take up around 14%. Sample: blood. The receptors were gathered from a man aged 25 to 40 in good health.

The J gene is TRBJ2-1, the V gene TRBV5-4; D possibly corresponds to TRBD1 (5 bases). V gave up 0 bases and J gave up 3 bases, with 10 bases separating them. This CDR3 has 15 residues. The germline V gene encodes CDR1 SGHNT and CDR2 YYREEE (reference sequence). CDR3 sequence reads: CASSLDRPYYNEQFF. DNA for the CDR3: TGTGCCAGCAGCTTGGACAGGCCCTACTACAATGAGCAGTTCTTC.

The rearrangement links TRBV11-1 to TRBJ2-2, with D possibly being TRBD1 (5 bases). Germline lookup yields CDR1 SGHAT and CDR2 FQDESV (reference sequence). The CDR3 is made up of 14 amino acids. Trimming took 0 bases from V and 8 from J, leaving 10 bases between them. CDR3 amino acids: CASSLASGSGELFF. CDR3 DNA sequence: TGTGCCAGCAGCTTAGCTTCAGGGTCAGGGGAGCTGTTTTTT.

The CDR3 loop is CASSSGGYVQETQYF. The DNA for the CDR3 is TGTGCCAGTAGTTCAGGGGGCTATGTGCAAGAGACCCAGTACTTC. The gene calls are TRBV19 and TRBJ2-5; 8 bases agree with TRBD1. Germline V gene data show CDR1 as LNHDA and CDR2 as SQIVND (reference sequence). With V trimmed by 5 bases and J by 2 bases, 7 bases remained unmatched. The CDR3 loop spans 15 amino acids.

The chain combines TRBV25-1 with TRBJ2-6; D possibly uses TRBD1 or TRBD2 (5 bases each). The V end was cut by 3 bases, the J end by 3 bases, with 6 bases between. Germline CDR1 MGHDK, CDR2 SYGVNS. The CDR3 is 14 residues long. The DNA for the CDR3 is TGTGCCAGCAGTGAGGGGGATGGGGCCAACGTCCTGACTTTC. Translating it yields CASSEGDGANVLTF.

V and J are TRBV24-1 and TRBJ2-3, with 7 positions matching TRBD2. The CDR3 sequence is 15 residues long. Germline CDR1 is KGHDR and CDR2 is SFDVKD. V lost 3 bases to trimming and J lost 0 bases; unmatched junction nucleotides: 2. CDR3 bases: TGTGCCACCAGTGATAAAGCGGGAAGCACAGATACGCAGTATTTT. Amino acid sequence: CATSDKAGSTDTQYF.

This chain links TRBV7-9 with TRBJ1-1; no definite D call. Trimming shortened V by 3 bases and J by 0 bases, and 8 bases separated the two germline ends. Per germline, CDR1 SEHNR and CDR2 FQNEAQ (reference sequence). The CDR3 sequence is 14 residues long. In DNA, the CDR3 is TGTGCCAGCAGCTTTCCCCCCCTGAACACTGAAGCTTTCTTT. Translation: CASSFPPLNTEAFF.

This chain links TRBV27 with TRBJ1-4; no firm D call. V was clipped by 2 bases and J by 10 bases, with 14 bases between them. Germline loops: CDR1 MNHEY, CDR2 SMNVEV (reference sequence). There are 14 residues in the CDR3. The CDR3 sequence: CASSLGSEVGKLFF. CDR3 bases: TGTGCCAGCAGTTTAGGGTCAGAAGTTGGAAAACTGTTTTTT.

Here the CDR3 reads CASSVVGGLNTEAFF. The CDR3 DNA sequence: TGTGCCAGCAGCGTAGTTGGGGGGTTGAACACTGAAGCTTTCTTT. The rearrangement joins TRBV9 to TRBJ1-1; tentative D call: TRBD1 (5 bases). Germline V gene lookup returns CDR1 SGDLS and CDR2 YYNGEE. Trimming left V 0 bases short and J 0 bases short, with 9 bases between. The CDR3 totals 15 residues.

The J gene is TRBJ1-1, the V gene TRBV7-9, with D unclear. Germline V gene sequence: CDR1 SEHNR, CDR2 FQNEAQ (reference sequence). Between the trimmed V and J ends, which lost 3 bases and 1 base, there was a span of 3 bases. The CDR3 sequence is 12 residues long. CDR3 residues: CASSFKNTEAFF. Written as DNA, the CDR3 is TGTGCCAGCAGCTTCAAGAACACTGAAGCTTTCTTT.

This CDR3 is CASSARVRSLHF. In DNA form, the CDR3 reads TGTGCCAGCAGTGCGAGGGTGAGGTCCCTCCACTTT. J is TRBJ1-6 and V is TRBV6-4; D gene unclear. Germline V lookup: CDR1 MRHNA, CDR2 SNTAGT. V was trimmed by 4 bases and J by 14 bases, leaving 12 bases between them. The CDR3 runs 12 residues.

This chain uses TRBV20-1 with TRBJ2-7; D unresolved. There are 11 residues in the CDR3. Trimming shortened V by 3 bases and J by 4 bases, and 7 bases separated the two germline ends. In germline, CDR1 is DFQATT, CDR2 SNEGSKA (reference sequence). DNA of the CDR3: TGCAGTGCTAGGTCCGGGTACGAGCAGTACTTC. Translation: CSARSGYEQYF.

The chain employs TRBV6-5 and TRBJ2-4; TRBD2 aligns across 11 bases. There are 14 residues in the CDR3. Germline V lookup: CDR1 MNHEY, CDR2 SVGAGI. Trimming at V came to 7 bases and at J to 14 bases, leaving 13 bases not matched to a gene. In nucleotides, the CDR3 is TGTGCCAGCACCCCCGGGACTAGCGGATTTCCAGAGTACTTC. The encoded protein is CASTPGTSGFPEYF.

This clone has a count of ten or more. The CDR3 reads CASSAGVGAYGYTF. CDR3 DNA sequence: TGTGCCAGCAGCGCCGGAGTGGGGGCATATGGCTACACCTTC. The chain is built from TRBV11-3 and TRBJ1-2; possibly TRBD1 for D (6 bases). V dropped 5 bases and J dropped 5 bases, with 15 bases sitting between them. This CDR3 has 14 amino acids. Germline CDR1 reads SGHNT; CDR2 reads YENEEA.